This passage covers 27 T cell receptor beta chains from one sample sequenced in a study of OX40 agonist ivuxolimab in advanced cancers. Data came from immunoSEQ multiplex PCR; TCRdb stores just in-frame clones and leaves some out. In the table there are tens of thousands of clones, around 90% of which are singletons. This material consisted of CD4+ or CD8+ T cells sorted from blood, taken in a trial of the OX40 agonist ivuxolimab. These receptors were obtained from an adult with an advanced solid tumor such as melanoma, head and neck, liver or kidney cancer.

CDR3 nucleotides: TGTGCCAGCAGTACCACAGGTCAGGGACAGCTTAATGAAAAACTGTTTTTT. Residues: CASSTTGQGQLNEKLFF. J is TRBJ1-4 and V is TRBV28; 7 bases are a match to TRBD1. The CDR3 is 17 residues long. Germline loops: CDR1 MDHEN, CDR2 SYDVKM. The J segment lost 4 bases and the V segment lost 5 bases, leaving 13 bases of the junction unmatched.

J is TRBJ1-4 and V is TRBV7-2; maybe TRBD1 (5 bases). Trimming cost V 2 bases and J 7 bases, with 14 bases left between them. This CDR3 is 15 amino acids long. CDR1 SGHTA and CDR2 FQGNSA come from the germline V gene. CDR3 protein: CASSLLPGPGEKLFF. The CDR3 DNA sequence: TGTGCCAGCAGCTTATTACCAGGGCCGGGTGAAAAACTGTTTTTT.

Here the CDR3 reads CASSWAGTGELFF. The CDR3 nucleotides are TGTGCCAGCAGCTGGGCGGGCACCGGGGAGCTGTTTTTT. The V call is TRBV11-2, the J call TRBJ2-2; perhaps TRBD2 as D (5 bases). CDR1 and CDR2 from the germline V gene are SGHAT and FQNNGV. The length of the CDR3 is 13 residues. Trimming took off 4 bases at V and 4 bases at J, with 7 bases between the two ends.

In its sample, this clone ranks as medium-sized. The rearrangement uses TRBV19 and TRBJ1-2, with TRBD1 matching over 7 bases. V was clipped by 7 bases and J by 8 bases; unmatched bases: 10. The CDR3 length is 13 residues. Per the germline V gene, CDR1 is LNHDA and CDR2 is SQIVND (reference sequence). CDR3 sequence reads: CASIPAGTDGYTF. CDR3 coding DNA: TGTGCCAGTATCCCCGCCGGGACAGACGGCTACACCTTC.

The chain couples TRBV28 to TRBJ1-1; D is uncertain. Trimming took 6 bases from V and 1 from J, leaving 12 bases between them. Germline V gene lookup returns CDR1 MDHEN and CDR2 SYDVKM. CDR3 length equals 14 residues. DNA of the CDR3: TGTGCCAGCAGCCTGACCCGGGGGAACACTGAAGCTTTCTTT. It encodes CASSLTRGNTEAFF.

The gene calls are TRBV2 and TRBJ1-5; TRBD1 is a possible D gene (5 bases). Trimming cost V 7 bases and J 0 bases, with 13 bases left between them. The CDR3 extends over 15 amino acids. CDR1 is SNHLY, CDR2 FYNNEI, per germline. CDR3 sequence: CASNQRGYSNQPQHF. CDR3 bases: TGTGCCAGCAACCAGAGGGGATATAGCAATCAGCCCCAGCATTTT.

This chain uses TRBV15 with TRBJ2-2; D is unclear. Germline CDR1 LNHNV, CDR2 YYDKDF (reference sequence). V was clipped by 0 bases and J by 5 bases, with 4 bases between them. The CDR3 sequence is 13 residues long. The CDR3: CATSRDRTGELFF. Here the CDR3 DNA reads TGTGCCACCAGCAGAGATCGAACCGGGGAGCTGTTTTTT.

The chain carries TRBV7-9 and TRBJ2-5; D uncertain. The J call may be incorrect, as the DNA end agrees better with TRBJ2-7. Per germline, CDR1 SEHNR and CDR2 FQNEAQ (reference sequence). This CDR3 comprises 11 residues. The CDR3 protein is CASSSSNEQYF. Written as DNA, the CDR3 is TGTGCCAGCAGCTCCTCTAACGAGCAGTACTTC.

The V and J genes are TRBV13 and TRBJ2-1; 7 bases align to TRBD2. The CDR3 loop spans 15 amino acids. Germline V lookup: CDR1 PRHDT, CDR2 FYEKMQ (reference sequence). V dropped 5 bases and J dropped 0; count of bases not matched to a gene: 4. As DNA, the CDR3 is TGTGCCAGCAGCAACCTAGCGGTCTCCTACAATGAGCAGTTCTTC. It encodes CASSNLAVSYNEQFF.

V and J are TRBV4-3 and TRBJ2-7, with a weak D call TRBD1 (5 bases). The ends were cut back, 0 bases at V and 2 bases at J, with 8 bases in the middle. The CDR3 sequence is 14 residues long. CDR1 is LGHNA, CDR2 YSLEER, per germline. The CDR3 loop reads CASSQDPGTYEQYF. CDR3 DNA sequence: TGCGCCAGCAGCCAAGATCCAGGGACCTACGAGCAGTACTTC.

This clone came up once. The chain is built from TRBV15 and TRBJ2-3; no firm D call. The V end was cut by 0 bases, the J end by 5 bases, with 9 bases between. The CDR3 length is 14 residues. CDR1 LNHNV and CDR2 YYDKDF come from the germline V gene (reference sequence). CDR3 bases: TGTGCCACCAGCAGAGATTTAGCAGTAGATACGCAGTATTTT. It yields the protein CATSRDLAVDTQYF. Using reference TRBV15 and TRBJ2-3 for the parts outside the CDR3, the full variable domain is DAMVIQNPRYQVTQFGKPVTLSCSQTLNHNVMYWYQQKSSQAPKLLFHYYDKDFNNEADTPDNFQSRRPNTSFCFLDIRSPGLGDTAMYLCATSRDLAVDTQYFGPGTRLTVL.

This rearrangement joins TRBV5-1 to TRBJ2-7, with 7 bases aligning to TRBD1. The germline gives CDR1 SGHRS, CDR2 YFSETQ. V trimming: 2 bases; J trimming: 0 bases; junction bases outside the gene matches: 5. This CDR3 contains 15 residues. In DNA, the CDR3 is TGCGCCAGCAGCTTTCTGGGACAGAGCTCCTACGAGCAGTACTTC. It translates to CASSFLGQSSYEQYF.

This clone was seen a few times. The rearrangement joins TRBV27 to TRBJ1-6; D may be TRBD1 (5 bases). This CDR3 is built from 16 residues. Germline V gives CDR1 MNHEY, CDR2 SMNVEV (reference sequence). Trimming took 1 base from V and 10 from J, leaving 17 bases between them. DNA for the CDR3: TGTGCCAGCAGTTTATGGTCTGGCGCAGGGAGGTCACCCCTCCACTTT. As protein: CASSLWSGAGRSPLHF.

The gene calls are TRBV30 and TRBJ1-2; D not resolved. V gave up 2 bases and J gave up 8 bases, with 12 bases separating them. The CDR3 has 12 amino acids. Germline CDR1 reads GTSNPN; CDR2 reads SVGIG (reference sequence). The CDR3 loop is CAWSKGEIGYTF. As DNA, the CDR3 is TGTGCCTGGAGTAAGGGAGAAATCGGCTACACCTTC.

This chain links TRBV9 with TRBJ2-5; TRBD2 matches at 10 bases. V was clipped by 3 bases and J by 4 bases; unmatched bases: 15. The CDR3 length is 18 residues. Per germline, CDR1 SGDLS and CDR2 YYNGEE. The CDR3 sequence is CASSAPGESGGARETQYF. CDR3 nucleotides: TGTGCCAGCAGCGCCCCCGGTGAGAGCGGGGGGGCCCGAGAGACCCAGTACTTC.

The chain is built from TRBV12-5 and TRBJ2-1; D gene ambiguous. Germline CDR1 reads LGHNT; CDR2 reads FRNRAP. V was clipped by 5 bases and J by 3 bases, with 2 bases between them. The CDR3 sequence is 11 residues long. The CDR3 sequence: CASGNYNEQFF. CDR3 bases: TGTGCTAGTGGTAACTACAATGAGCAGTTCTTC.

This clone was counted a single time. This chain joins TRBV5-4 and TRBJ2-7, with a possible D match to TRBD2 (7 bases). CDR3 length equals 14 residues. From germline, CDR1 is SGHNT and CDR2 YYREEE (reference sequence). V was pared by 3 bases and J by 0 bases, with 10 bases between. CDR3 protein: CASSWGGGSYEQYF. For the CDR3, the DNA is TGTGCCAGCAGCTGGGGGGGCGGCTCCTACGAGCAGTACTTC.

The chain carries TRBV7-2 and TRBJ1-1; perhaps TRBD1 as D (5 bases). The CDR3 totals 16 residues. V lost 2 bases and J lost 1, with 14 bases in between. Germline V gene data show CDR1 as SGHTA and CDR2 as FQGNSA. The CDR3 spells CASSLRAGGGNTEAFF. The CDR3 DNA is TGTGCCAGCAGCTTACGTGCGGGCGGGGGGAACACTGAAGCTTTCTTT.

The gene calls are TRBV6-1 and TRBJ2-3; D is undetermined. The CDR3 totals 13 residues. The germline gives CDR1 MNHNS, CDR2 SASEGT. V gave up 5 bases and J gave up 0 bases, with 6 bases separating them. This chain's CDR3 is CASSLLSTDTQYF. The CDR3 DNA reads as TGTGCCAGCAGTCTCCTTAGCACAGATACGCAGTATTTT.

The V and J genes are TRBV19 and TRBJ2-7; no clear D. V was clipped by 1 base and J by 6 bases, with 7 bases between them. The CDR3 extends over 12 amino acids. The germline gives CDR1 LNHDA, CDR2 SQIVND (reference sequence). The CDR3 nucleotides are TGTGCCAGTAGTATAGCGACTGGCGAGCAGTACTTC. Translation: CASSIATGEQYF. Based on the CDR3 plus reference TRBV19 and TRBJ2-7, the full variable domain is DGGITQSPKYLFRKEGQNVTLSCEQNLNHDAMYWYRQDPGQGLRLIYYSQIVNDFQKGDIAEGYSVSREKKESFPLTVTSAQKNPTAFYLCASSIATGEQYFGPGTRLTVT.

The chain employs TRBV14 and TRBJ2-5; D unresolved. The ends were cut back, 0 bases at V and 5 bases at J, with 4 bases in the middle. This CDR3 is 12 amino acids long. Germline V gene data show CDR1 as SGHDN and CDR2 as FVKESK. The CDR3 coding sequence is TGTGCCAGCAGCCAAGATCTGGAGACCCAGTACTTC. Protein product: CASSQDLETQYF. Drawing the rest from reference TRBV14 and TRBJ2-5, the complete variable domain is EAGVTQFPSHSVIEKGQTVTLRCDPISGHDNLYWYRRVMGKEIKFLLHFVKESKQDESGMPNNRFLAERTGGTYSTLKVQPAELEDSGVYFCASSQDLETQYFGPGTRLLVL.

J is TRBJ1-2 and V is TRBV29-1, with TRBD1 matching 9 bases. V lost 4 bases to trimming and J lost 10 bases; unmatched junction nucleotides: 7. CDR1 and CDR2 from the germline V gene are SQVTM and ANQGSEA. The CDR3 spans 12 residues. CDR3 amino acids: CSVAGTGYAYTF. CDR3 nucleotide sequence: TGCAGCGTTGCCGGGACAGGGTACGCCTACACCTTC. The whole variable domain, remainder taken from reference TRBV29-1 and TRBJ1-2, is SAVISQKPSRDICQRGTSLTIQCQVDSQVTMMFWYRQQPGQSLTLIATANQGSEATYESGFVIDKFPISRPNLTFSTLTVSNMSPEDSSIYLCSVAGTGYAYTFGSGTRLTVV.

V gene TRBV6-4 combines with J gene TRBJ2-7, with 11 positions matching TRBD1. This CDR3 is built from 17 residues. Germline V lookup: CDR1 MRHNA, CDR2 SNTAGT. With 8 bases clipped from V and 3 bases from J, the junction kept 15 bases outside the gene matches. The CDR3 region is CASLPGQGVQLLYEQYF. Here the CDR3 DNA reads TGTGCCAGCCTCCCGGGACAGGGGGTCCAACTACTCTACGAGCAGTACTTC.

CDR3 in amino acids: CASRDRGPFNEQFF. CDR3 DNA: TGTGCCAGCAGGGACAGGGGGCCTTTCAATGAGCAGTTCTTC. V and J are TRBV28 and TRBJ2-1; 11 bases agree with TRBD1. In germline, CDR1 is MDHEN, CDR2 SYDVKM. V lost 6 bases and J lost 6; bases outside the gene matches: 4. This CDR3 comprises 14 residues.

The chain couples TRBV4-1 to TRBJ1-2; 7 bases match TRBD1. V lost 1 base, J lost 4 bases, and 9 bases stayed unmatched. The CDR3 runs to 16 residues. The germline V gene encodes CDR1 MGHRA and CDR2 YSYEKL. The CDR3 spells CASSQAVTSGGYGYTF. The CDR3 nucleotides read TGCGCCAGCAGCCAAGCCGTTACCTCAGGGGGCTATGGCTACACCTTC.

The sample holds one count of this clone. The chain couples TRBV9 to TRBJ1-5; D is unclear. The germline V gene has CDR1 SGDLS and CDR2 YYNGEE. This CDR3 is built from 15 residues. V was clipped by 0 bases and J by 2 bases, with 9 bases between them. The CDR3 protein is CASSVGSGGNQPQHF. The CDR3 DNA sequence: TGTGCCAGCAGCGTAGGCTCCGGGGGCAATCAGCCCCAGCATTTT.

This chain links TRBV6-5 with TRBJ2-7, with 9 bases fitting TRBD2. Germline CDR1 and CDR2: MNHEY and SVGAGI. CDR3 length equals 14 residues. Trimming at V came to 0 bases and at J to 7 bases, leaving 4 bases not matched to a gene. CDR3 protein: CASSYSGLASEQYF. In DNA form, the CDR3 reads TGTGCCAGCAGTTACTCCGGACTAGCGAGTGAGCAGTACTTC.